Shown below are 30 T cell receptor beta chains from a single sample sequenced in a study of cytomegalovirus exposure and HLA in healthy donors. This PCR relied on a set of 60 Vbeta primers and 13 Jbeta primers. The method was immunoSEQ multiplex PCR; TCRdb's version includes in-frame clones alone and lacks a portion of them. Recorded for this sample: roughly 34,000 clones. Sequencing used PBMCs. The source of these receptors is a man aged 40-50 years in good health and CMV-seronegative.

The chain joins TRBV30 to TRBJ1-2; maybe TRBD1 (5 bases). This CDR3 has 13 amino acids. From germline, CDR1 is GTSNPN and CDR2 SVGIG (reference sequence). V shed 2 bases and J shed 4 bases, with 11 bases lying between them. This CDR3 reads CAWSPAGTYGYTF. The CDR3 coding sequence is TGTGCCTGGAGTCCGGCGGGGACCTATGGCTACACCTTC.

The chain employs TRBV6-4 and TRBJ2-1; D perhaps matches TRBD2 (6 bases). Trimming removed 0 bases from V and 6 bases from J, with 12 bases in between. CDR1 and CDR2 (germline): MRHNA, SNTAGT. CDR3 length: 15 amino acids. CDR3 in amino acids: CASSDSAGPSNEQFF. CDR3 bases: TGTGCCAGCAGTGACTCGGCGGGACCCAGCAATGAGCAGTTCTTC.

The rearrangement joins TRBV5-1 to TRBJ1-2; D remains unclear. This CDR3 region has 12 residues. CDR1 and CDR2 from the germline V gene are SGHRS and YFSETQ. The V gene lost 3 bases and the J gene lost 2 bases, with 5 bases spanning the gap. CDR3 protein: CASSSGNYGYTF. For the CDR3, the DNA is TGCGCCAGCAGCTCCGGGAACTATGGCTACACCTTC.

The chain's CDR3 is CASSQVRENNYGYTF. The CDR3 bases are TGTGCCAGCAGCCAAGTCAGGGAAAACAACTATGGCTACACCTTC. V usage is TRBV4-2 and J usage is TRBJ1-2; D is possibly TRBD1 (5 bases). Germline assignment: CDR1 LGHNA and CDR2 YNFKEQ. The germline V and J ends were trimmed by 1 base and 2 bases, with 11 bases remaining between them. This CDR3 spans 15 amino acids.

The gene calls are TRBV2 and TRBJ1-2; no reliable D call. Germline lookup yields CDR1 SNHLY and CDR2 FYNNEI. The V and J ends lost 7 bases and 9 bases respectively, with 18 bases between them. CDR3 length equals 13 residues. Here the CDR3 DNA reads TGTGCCAGCATCGGGTTCCCCCCGGAGAGCTACACCTTC. This encodes CASIGFPPESYTF.

This chain uses TRBV18 with TRBJ2-7; tentatively, D is TRBD1 (6 bases). Trimming shortened V by 5 bases and J by 7 bases, and 15 bases separated the two germline ends. The V gene's germline CDR1 is KGHSH and CDR2 LQKENI. The CDR3 spans 13 residues. CDR3: CASSGAKGEEQYF. DNA for the CDR3: TGTGCCAGCTCAGGAGCCAAGGGGGAGGAGCAGTACTTC.

The chain combines TRBV30 with TRBJ2-7; D is uncertain. This CDR3 is 12 amino acids long. Germline V lookup: CDR1 GTSNPN, CDR2 SVGIG (reference sequence). Trimming removed 2 bases from V and 4 bases from J, with 9 bases in between. The CDR3 bases are TGTGCCTGGAGTTTAAACTCGTACGAGCAGTACTTC. Its protein is CAWSLNSYEQYF.

J is TRBJ2-1 and V is TRBV7-2, with 9 bases identical to TRBD2. Germline loops: CDR1 SGHTA, CDR2 FQGNSA. J lost 4 bases, V lost 6 bases, and 10 bases had no gene match. This CDR3 is built from 16 residues. The CDR3, as DNA: TGTGCCAGCAGTACCTTAGCGGGAGCGGCTTACAATGAGCAGTTCTTC. Its protein is CASSTLAGAAYNEQFF.

The V call is TRBV28, the J call TRBJ2-7, with 10 positions matching TRBD2. CDR1 and CDR2 (germline): MDHEN, SYDVKM. The CDR3 is made up of 15 amino acids. The J segment lost 7 bases and the V segment lost 6 bases, leaving 12 bases of the junction unmatched. The CDR3 protein is CASRRTSGNLGEQYF. CDR3 in DNA: TGTGCCAGCAGGAGGACTAGCGGTAATCTAGGGGAGCAGTACTTC.

This chain connects TRBV6-6 to TRBJ1-1, with D possibly matching TRBD1 (5 bases). V dropped 2 bases and J dropped 4 bases, with 8 bases sitting between them. Per the germline V gene, CDR1 is MNHNY and CDR2 is SVGAGI (reference sequence). The CDR3 is made up of 13 amino acids. In nucleotides, the CDR3 is TGTGCCAGCAGTTACCAACAGGCCACTGAAGCTTTCTTT. It specifies CASSYQQATEAFF.

The chain carries TRBV4-2 and TRBJ2-1; a possible D gene is TRBD1 (5 bases). CDR1 and CDR2 from the germline V gene are LGHNA and YNFKEQ. Trimming took 3 bases from V and 5 from J, leaving 17 bases between them. The CDR3 is made up of 16 amino acids. CDR3 bases: TGTGCCAGCAGCCAGCAGCGACAGATTACCCACAATGAGCAGTTCTTC. Encoded protein: CASSQQRQITHNEQFF.

This chain uses TRBV30 with TRBJ1-5; TRBD1 might be the D (6 bases). Looked up from germline, CDR1 is GTSNPN and CDR2 is SVGIG (reference sequence). CDR3 size: 15 residues. Trimming shortened V by 1 base and J by 2 bases, and 12 bases separated the two germline ends. The CDR3 sequence: CAWSGRGARNQPQHF. As DNA, the CDR3 is TGTGCCTGGAGTGGGCGGGGGGCGCGCAATCAGCCCCAGCATTTT.

This chain links TRBV19 with TRBJ2-2, with TRBD2 matching over 9 bases. This CDR3 is built from 15 residues. V trimming: 5 bases; J trimming: 2 bases; junction bases outside the gene matches: 3. Germline CDR1 is LNHDA and CDR2 is SQIVND (reference sequence). The CDR3 DNA sequence: TGTGCCAGTAGTGCGGGACTAGCTAACACCGGGGAGCTGTTTTTT. Residues: CASSAGLANTGELFF.

The chain links TRBV29-1 to TRBJ1-2; D not certain. Germline V lookup: CDR1 SQVTM, CDR2 ANQGSEA. The V gene lost 3 bases and the J gene lost 2 bases, with 13 bases spanning the gap. The CDR3 runs 14 residues. The CDR3 is CSVEVEGVNYGYTF. The CDR3 region has the DNA TGCAGCGTTGAGGTCGAGGGTGTGAACTATGGCTACACCTTC.

The chain couples TRBV5-6 to TRBJ1-5; 7 bases map to TRBD1. The CDR3 spans 17 residues. CDR1 is SGHDT, CDR2 YYEEEE, per germline. V trimming: 1 base; J trimming: 2 bases; junction bases outside the gene matches: 9. CDR3 bases: TGTGCCAGCAGCTTGCTCACAGGGGATTTCCGCAATCAGCCCCAGCATTTT. Amino acid sequence: CASSLLTGDFRNQPQHF.

CDR3 loop: CASSFSGSGNIQYF. Written as DNA, the CDR3 is TGTGCCAGCAGCTTTAGCGGGAGTGGGAACATTCAGTACTTC. The J gene is TRBJ2-4, the V gene TRBV7-2; 9 nucleotides match TRBD2. Losses at the gene ends were 3 bases for V and 7 bases for J; bases not matched to a gene: 4. There are 14 residues in the CDR3. Germline V gene data show CDR1 as SGHTA and CDR2 as FQGNSA.

V gene TRBV27 combines with J gene TRBJ2-7; TRBD2 matches at 8 bases. Germline assignment: CDR1 MNHEY and CDR2 SMNVEV (reference sequence). The CDR3 has 16 amino acids. V was pared by 6 bases and J by 5 bases, with 15 bases of the junction left unmatched. CDR3 residues: CASSPLGVAGSHEQYF. The CDR3 DNA reads TGTGCCAGCAGCCCCTTGGGGGTAGCGGGGTCCCACGAGCAGTACTTC.

Notes on this clone: A junction boundary mismatches the germline segment, possibly from a read error. This sequence joins TRBV18 and TRBJ2-7, with TRBD2 identical over 8 bases. The CDR3 totals 16 residues. Per the germline V gene, CDR1 is KGHSH and CDR2 is LQKENI. Written as DNA, the CDR3 is TGTGCCAGCGCACCGGGACTAGGTGGATCCCCCTACGAGCAGTACTTC. Protein product: CASAPGLGGSPYEQYF. Together with reference TRBV18 and TRBJ2-7, the CDR3 gives the full variable domain: NAGVMQNPRHLVRRRGQEARLRCSPMKGHSHVYWYRQLPEEGLKFMVYLQKENIIDESGMPKERFSAEFPKEGPSILRIQQVVRGDSAAYFCASAPGLGGSPYEQYFGPGTRLTVT.

V and J are TRBV9 and TRBJ1-1, with TRBD1 matching 10 bases. Germline CDR1 reads SGDLS; CDR2 reads YYNGEE. The CDR3 covers 14 residues. V lost 3 bases and J lost 3; bases outside the gene matches: 2. CDR3 sequence reads: CASSGGQGYTEAFF. DNA for the CDR3: TGTGCCAGCAGCGGGGGACAGGGGTACACTGAAGCTTTCTTT.

The chain is built from TRBV4-2 and TRBJ2-2; 7 bases are shared with TRBD2. Germline CDR1 LGHNA, CDR2 YNFKEQ. The CDR3 runs 14 residues. Trimming took 4 bases from V and 6 from J; bases not matched to a gene: 5. Here the CDR3 DNA reads TGTGCCAGCAGCCCACTGGGGGGGGCCGGGGAGCTGTTTTTT. This gives the protein CASSPLGGAGELFF.

The chain is built from TRBV9 and TRBJ1-3, with a weak D call TRBD1 (5 bases). Deletions cut 4 bases from V and 8 bases from J, with 22 bases between. Looked up from germline, CDR1 is SGDLS and CDR2 is YYNGEE. This CDR3 comprises 16 residues. As DNA, the CDR3 is TGTGCCAGCAGCCCGAGATGGGGCGGGGATGGGGACACCATATATTTT. Translated: CASSPRWGGDGDTIYF.

The chain employs TRBV19 and TRBJ2-5; 11 positions match TRBD2. Germline CDR1 LNHDA, CDR2 SQIVND (reference sequence). V dropped 6 bases and J dropped 0; count of bases not matched to a gene: 6. The CDR3 runs 16 residues. The CDR3, as DNA: TGTGCCAGTAGCCCTATACTAGCGGGAGACCAAGAGACCCAGTACTTC. Protein sequence: CASSPILAGDQETQYF.

The gene calls are TRBV28 and TRBJ2-7, with TRBD2 matching over 10 bases. Germline CDR1 MDHEN, CDR2 SYDVKM. This CDR3 has 14 amino acids. Unmatched junction bases numbered 7, after V lost 6 bases and J lost 5 bases. CDR3 in amino acids: CASSYSGRLNEQYF. For the CDR3, the DNA is TGTGCCAGCAGCTATAGCGGGAGGTTAAACGAGCAGTACTTC.

This rearrangement joins TRBV13 to TRBJ1-1; a possible D gene is TRBD1 (5 bases). V gave up 1 base and J gave up 0 bases, with 9 bases separating them. The CDR3 totals 15 residues. Germline values: CDR1 PRHDT, CDR2 FYEKMQ (reference sequence). CDR3 DNA sequence: TGTGCCAGCAGCTTAGCTGCAGGGATGAACACTGAAGCTTTCTTT. It translates to CASSLAAGMNTEAFF. The full variable domain, its missing parts supplied by reference TRBV13 and TRBJ1-1, is AAGVIQSPRHLIKEKRETATLKCYPIPRHDTVYWYQQGPGQDPQFLISFYEKMQSDKGSIPDRFSAQQFSDYHSELNMSSLELGDSALYFCASSLAAGMNTEAFFGQGTRLTVV.

The chain joins TRBV4-1 to TRBJ2-7; D might be TRBD1 (6 bases). The CDR3 consists of 12 residues. Germline values: CDR1 MGHRA, CDR2 YSYEKL. Between the trimmed V and J ends, which lost 7 bases and 3 bases, there was a span of 10 bases. Written as DNA, the CDR3 is TGCGCCAGCAAGGGGGTCGGCTACGAGCAGTACTTC. Encoded protein: CASKGVGYEQYF.

The rearrangement uses TRBV9 and TRBJ2-7, with D possibly matching TRBD2 (6 bases). This CDR3 has 14 amino acids. Germline CDR1 SGDLS, CDR2 YYNGEE. V was pared by 0 bases and J by 5 bases, with 12 bases between. Written as DNA, the CDR3 is TGTGCCAGCAGCGTAGATTGGAGGGGTAACGAGCAGTACTTC. Amino acid sequence: CASSVDWRGNEQYF.

V is TRBV11-1 and J is TRBJ2-1, with TRBD1 as a possible D gene (6 bases). Trimming stripped 7 bases from V and 4 bases from J, with 11 bases between. CDR1 and CDR2 (germline): SGHAT, FQDESV (reference sequence). The length of the CDR3 is 13 residues. The CDR3: CASKQGAYNEQFF. DNA of the CDR3: TGTGCCAGCAAACAGGGCGCATACAATGAGCAGTTCTTC.

Comments on this clone: The same CDR3 can be traced to other DNA sequences in this sample. V and J are TRBV27 and TRBJ2-7, with 15 bases fitting TRBD2. This CDR3 has 16 residues. Germline trimming cut 7 bases from V and 4 bases from J; bases unmatched to any gene: 8. Per the germline V gene, CDR1 is MNHEY and CDR2 is SMNVEV (reference sequence). Here the CDR3 reads CASTSGLAGGGYEQYF. The CDR3 DNA is TGTGCCAGCACCTCTGGACTAGCGGGGGGGGGATACGAGCAGTACTTC.

As DNA, the CDR3 is TGTGCCAGCATGGTTGACGGGAGGGCTTACAATGAGCAGTTCTTC. It codes for CASMVDGRAYNEQFF. J is TRBJ2-1 and V is TRBV27; 8 bases align to TRBD2. The CDR3 totals 15 residues. Looked up from germline, CDR1 is MNHEY and CDR2 is SMNVEV (reference sequence). J was trimmed by 4 bases and V by 7 bases; bases with no gene match: 9.

The J gene is TRBJ2-7, the V gene TRBV6-5, with 10 positions matching TRBD1. CDR1 and CDR2 from the germline V gene are MNHEY and SVGAGI. The CDR3 has 15 amino acids. The trim removed 4 bases at V and 3 bases at J, leaving 6 bases unmatched. The CDR3 nucleotides read TGTGCCAGCAGTTGGGACAGGGGAACCTACTACGAGCAGTACTTC. Amino acid sequence: CASSWDRGTYYEQYF.